A single sample gave rise to the 10 T cell receptor beta chains below, sequenced in a study of blood T cell repertoires in COVID-19. The data were produced by immunoSEQ multiplex PCR, yet TCRdb's version contains in-frame clones alone and is incomplete. The sample lists approximately 200,000 clones; about 86% were seen once. The sequencing sample was made of PBMCs or T cells enriched from blood (not recorded which). The receptor source for this set is a woman aged 25 to 45 who had been exposed to COVID-19.

The chain uses TRBV7-6 and TRBJ2-3, with 7 bases identical to TRBD1. The CDR3 has 11 residues. Germline V lookup: CDR1 SGHVS, CDR2 FNYEAQ. V was clipped by 4 bases and J by 13 bases; unmatched bases: 5. CDR3 sequence: CASSWDRIKYF. CDR3 in DNA: TGTGCCAGCAGCTGGGACAGAATAAAGTATTTT.

V and J are TRBV6-5 and TRBJ2-1; D perhaps matches TRBD1 (6 bases). CDR1 and CDR2 (germline): MNHEY, SVGAGI. The V gene lost 5 bases and the J gene lost 7 bases, with 18 bases spanning the gap. This CDR3 comprises 15 residues. The CDR3 DNA reads TGTGCCAGCAGTATAAATGCAGGGGTGCGGAATGAGCAGTTCTTC. Encoded protein: CASSINAGVRNEQFF.

This clone was detected only a few times. Here the CDR3 reads CASSLRSEETQYF. Here the CDR3 DNA reads TGTGCCAGCAGCCTCAGGTCGGAAGAGACCCAGTACTTC. The J gene is TRBJ2-5, the V gene TRBV3-1 (or the pseudogene TRBV3-2); D gene unclear. V lost 4 bases and J 3 bases, leaving 9 bases between the germline ends. The CDR3 extends over 13 amino acids. Per the germline V gene, CDR1 is LGHDT and CDR2 is YNNKEL (reference sequence).

This rearrangement joins TRBV27 to TRBJ2-3; 8 bases line up with TRBD2. The germline V gene encodes CDR1 MNHEY and CDR2 SMNVEV (reference sequence). Trimming at V came to 3 bases and at J to 2 bases, leaving 7 bases not matched to a gene. The CDR3 has 16 amino acids. Written as DNA, the CDR3 is TGTGCCAGCAGTTTCGGAGCGGGGGCACCCACAGATACGCAGTATTTT. Encoded protein: CASSFGAGAPTDTQYF.

This clone was detected once. This chain joins TRBV6-2 or TRBV6-3 and TRBJ2-7; the match to TRBD2 covers 10 bases. CDR3 length equals 15 residues. The V segment lost 5 bases and the J segment 7 bases; nucleotides outside the gene matches: 11. Germline-derived CDR1 and CDR2 are MNHEY and SVGEGT. In nucleotides, the CDR3 is TGTGCCAGCAGTCCCCATTTAGCGGGGGGCGGTGAGCAGTACTTC. Its translation: CASSPHLAGGGEQYF.

The rearrangement joins TRBV15 to TRBJ2-3; D is possibly TRBD1 (6 bases). The CDR3 sequence is 15 residues long. V lost 0 bases to trimming and J lost 4 bases, with 11 bases between them. Germline V gives CDR1 LNHNV, CDR2 YYDKDF (reference sequence). This chain's CDR3 is CATSREQGGSDTQYF. DNA for the CDR3: TGTGCCACCAGCAGAGAACAGGGCGGCTCAGATACGCAGTATTTT.

V and J are TRBV5-1 and TRBJ1-2; D may be TRBD1 (5 bases). The CDR3 loop spans 15 amino acids. Trimming removed 4 bases at V and 7 bases at J, with 20 bases between. Germline V lookup: CDR1 SGHRS, CDR2 YFSETQ. CDR3 DNA: TGCGCCAGCAGCCCACTGGGGGGGTTCGGAGGTGGCTACACCTTC. It is translated as CASSPLGGFGGGYTF.

The rearrangement links TRBV7-9 to TRBJ2-2; the match to TRBD1 covers 7 bases. The CDR3 is 15 amino acids. V dropped 6 bases and J dropped 0; count of bases not matched to a gene: 4. CDR1 and CDR2 (germline): SEHNR, FQNEAQ (reference sequence). The CDR3 coding sequence is TGTGCCAGCAGGTACAGGGGACCGAACACCGGGGAGCTGTTTTTT. Translated: CASRYRGPNTGELFF.

This clone was seen once. The V and J genes are TRBV5-8 and TRBJ1-1; D is possibly TRBD1 (5 bases). V was pared by 0 bases and J by 6 bases, with 12 bases between. CDR1 SGHTS and CDR2 YDEGEE come from the germline V gene. The CDR3 loop spans 14 amino acids. Here the CDR3 reads CASSLAGLGSEAFF. CDR3 in DNA: TGTGCCAGCAGCTTGGCAGGGTTAGGGTCTGAAGCTTTCTTT.

V is TRBV2 and J is TRBJ1-5; D remains unclear. The V end was cut by 8 bases, the J end by 1 base, with 6 bases between. This CDR3 comprises 12 residues. Germline loops: CDR1 SNHLY, CDR2 FYNNEI. CDR3 sequence reads: CASGGSNQPQHF. The CDR3 region has the DNA TGTGCCAGCGGAGGCAGCAATCAGCCCCAGCATTTT.